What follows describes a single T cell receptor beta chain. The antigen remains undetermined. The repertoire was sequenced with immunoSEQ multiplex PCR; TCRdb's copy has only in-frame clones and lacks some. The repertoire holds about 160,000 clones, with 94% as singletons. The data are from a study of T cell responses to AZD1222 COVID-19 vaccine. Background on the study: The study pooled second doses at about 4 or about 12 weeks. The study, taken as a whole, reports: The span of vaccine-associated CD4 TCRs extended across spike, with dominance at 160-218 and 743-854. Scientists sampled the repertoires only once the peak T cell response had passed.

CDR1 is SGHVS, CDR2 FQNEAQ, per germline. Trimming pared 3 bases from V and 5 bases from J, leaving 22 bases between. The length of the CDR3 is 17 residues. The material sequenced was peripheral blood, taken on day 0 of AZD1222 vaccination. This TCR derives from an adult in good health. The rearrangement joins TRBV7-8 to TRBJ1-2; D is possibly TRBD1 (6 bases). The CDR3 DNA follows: TGTGCCAGCAGCTTTTTATCCGGGACACCCGTTAGGTATGGCTACACCTTC. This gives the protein CASSFLSGTPVRYGYTF.